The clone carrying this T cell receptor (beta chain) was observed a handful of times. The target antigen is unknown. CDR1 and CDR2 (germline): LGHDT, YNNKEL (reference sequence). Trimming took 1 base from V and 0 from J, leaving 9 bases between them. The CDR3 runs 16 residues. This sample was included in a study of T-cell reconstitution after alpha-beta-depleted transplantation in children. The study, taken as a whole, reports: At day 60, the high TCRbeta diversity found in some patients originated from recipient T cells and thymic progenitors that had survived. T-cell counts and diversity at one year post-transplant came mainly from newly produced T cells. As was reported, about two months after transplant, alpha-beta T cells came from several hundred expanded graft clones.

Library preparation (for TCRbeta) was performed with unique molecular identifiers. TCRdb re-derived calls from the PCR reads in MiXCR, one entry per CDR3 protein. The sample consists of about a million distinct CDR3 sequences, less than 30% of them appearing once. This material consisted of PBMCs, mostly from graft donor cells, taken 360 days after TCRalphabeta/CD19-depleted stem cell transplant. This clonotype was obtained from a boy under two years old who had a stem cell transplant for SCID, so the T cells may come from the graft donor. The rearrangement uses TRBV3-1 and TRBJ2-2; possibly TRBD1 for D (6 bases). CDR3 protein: CASSQGGTPNTGELFF. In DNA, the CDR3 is TGTGCCAGCAGCCAAGGTGGGACACCGAACACCGGGGAGCTGTTTTTT.